Sequencing of this TCR beta chain was carried out in a study of T cell clonotyping in hematopoietic cell transplantation (dated by TCRdb to about 2021). Context from the whole study: A total of some 140 blood samples were gathered in the study from approximately 32 consecutive transplant recipients along with their related donors. Recruitment of patients was conducted between late 2015 and January 2017, and follow-up was continued until September 2020 or death. Beyond this particular receptor, the publication reports: Donor and pretransplant recipient Inverse Simpson Index values predicted broader posttransplant TCR repertoire diversity. Recipient TCR diversity fell after transplant, with pathologically expanded clonotypes rising progressively from day 30 to day 180. Sample size was limited, and cells were not sorted, so CD4 and CD8 repertoire contributions could not be separated. Just a small fraction of recipient repertoires overlapped with donor repertoires, and more than 95% appeared de novo at the given depth.

About this clone itself: It has no known antigen specificity. One base away there is no much larger clone; base qualities are not given.

TCR beta CDR3 regions were amplified from genomic DNA with the immunoSEQ assay, a bias-controlled multiplex PCR using V- and J-specific primers. In a second PCR step, a proprietary barcode and Illumina adapter sequences were attached to the CDR3 amplicons. An Illumina MiSeq instrument was used for sequencing of the CDR3 libraries. The authors' pipeline ran thus. Export and quality control were done with immunoSEQ Analyzer 3.0, while downstream analyses used R Bioconductor and Immunarch. Only productive rearrangements within the normalized downsampled data set were used in the calculation of repertoire metrics. In the normalized cohort, clonotypes with more than 5 templates were defined as pathologically expanded. Repertoire diversity was measured with the Inverse Simpson Index. To capture all clonotypes, CMV-specificity analyses were performed on the non-normalized data set. TCRdb holds this immuneACCESS table with in-frame rearrangements only. Some clones are missing; in checked studies, unresolved V genes explain under half, and the rest has no known cause. Clone size and the V and J calls come from that table; the DNA yielded D and trimming. The sample data list about 1,100 clones, and around 97% of these were observed just once. The leading ten clones occupy roughly 15% of the sample.

CDR1 and CDR2 were assigned from the germline V gene as SGHRS and YFSETQ. Trimming leaves V shorter by 4 bases and J shorter by 8 bases, with the junction holding 8 bases beyond the gene matches. From the cysteine up to the phenylalanine, the CDR3 has a length of 14 residues. This entry keeps only the CDR3 DNA: 42 bases, framed from base 1. According to the study, the label for this sample's time point signals: 30 days after allo-HCT. Blood samples were obtained from recipients approximately 28 days before transplant and at days 30, 100 and 180 after transplant. Nuclei Lysis Solution was used to extract genomic DNA from fresh or cryopreserved unfractionated peripheral blood mononuclear cells.

The source material was PBMCs, sampled 30 days after allogeneic stem cell transplant. The chain was built from TRBV5-1 and TRBJ1-4; TRBD1 aligns with 7 central bases. This receptor was identified in a male patient aged 18 to 29 who had an allogeneic stem cell transplant from a related donor, so the T cells may come from the graft donor. Some clones in this sample may be carry-over from other donors' samples. This receptor has the CDR3 CASSPTGNGEKLFF. At the DNA level, the sequence is TGCGCCAGCAGCCCGACAGGGAACGGCGAAAAACTGTTTTTT.